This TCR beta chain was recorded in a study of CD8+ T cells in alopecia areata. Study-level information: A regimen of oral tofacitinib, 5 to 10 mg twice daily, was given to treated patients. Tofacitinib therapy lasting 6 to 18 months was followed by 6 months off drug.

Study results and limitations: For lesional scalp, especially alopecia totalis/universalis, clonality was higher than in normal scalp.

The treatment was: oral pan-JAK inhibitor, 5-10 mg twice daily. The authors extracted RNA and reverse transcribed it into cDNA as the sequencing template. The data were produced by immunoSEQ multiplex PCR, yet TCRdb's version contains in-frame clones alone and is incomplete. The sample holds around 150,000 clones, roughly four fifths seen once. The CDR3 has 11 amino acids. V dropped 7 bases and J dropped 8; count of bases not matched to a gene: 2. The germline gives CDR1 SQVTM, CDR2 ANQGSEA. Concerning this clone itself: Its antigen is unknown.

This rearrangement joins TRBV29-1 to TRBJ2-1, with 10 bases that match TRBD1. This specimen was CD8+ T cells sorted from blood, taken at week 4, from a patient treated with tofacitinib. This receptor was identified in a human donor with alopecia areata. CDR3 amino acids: CSAGTGDEQFF. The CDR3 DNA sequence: TGCAGCGCCGGGACAGGGGATGAGCAGTTCTTC.